This TCR beta chain emerged from a study of CD8 T cells in ankylosing spondylitis. Findings and caveats of the study: Disease-linked clones had a CD8+ phenotype and relatively low frequency in peripheral blood.

Turning to this clonotype: The antigen is unknown.

TCRdb redid the calling of the 5' RACE reads with MiXCR, one entry per CDR3 protein. The sample holds some 130,000 distinct CDR3 sequences, more than 9.5% seen once. The germline V gene encodes CDR1 DFQATT and CDR2 SNEGSKA (reference sequence). The CDR3 has 15 amino acids. V was shortened by 5 bases and J by 5 bases, with 20 bases between the two germline ends. The clonotype comes from a female donor with ankylosing spondylitis or in good health (not recorded which). The sequenced material came from blood, either unsorted or a sorted T cell fraction (not recorded which). The genes are TRBV20-1 and TRBJ2-3; perhaps TRBD1 as D (5 bases). This CDR3 reads CSAGAVANRGDTQYF. The CDR3 region has the DNA TGCAGTGCTGGGGCGGTGGCTAACCGAGGAGATACGCAGTATTTT.